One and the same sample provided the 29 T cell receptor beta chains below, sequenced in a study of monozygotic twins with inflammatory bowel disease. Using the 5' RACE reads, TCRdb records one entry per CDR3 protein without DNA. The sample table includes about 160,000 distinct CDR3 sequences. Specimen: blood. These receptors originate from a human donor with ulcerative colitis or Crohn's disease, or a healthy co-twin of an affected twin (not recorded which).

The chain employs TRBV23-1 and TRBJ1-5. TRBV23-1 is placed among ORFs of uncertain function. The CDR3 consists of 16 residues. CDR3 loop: CASSQTSRPINQPQHF.

The CDR3 region is CASSRGPGSYEQYF. V usage is TRBV27 and J usage is TRBJ2-7; checking the TCRdb D call of TRBD2 is not possible without DNA. The CDR3 sequence is 14 residues long. Germline V lookup: CDR1 MNHEY, CDR2 SMNVEV (reference sequence).

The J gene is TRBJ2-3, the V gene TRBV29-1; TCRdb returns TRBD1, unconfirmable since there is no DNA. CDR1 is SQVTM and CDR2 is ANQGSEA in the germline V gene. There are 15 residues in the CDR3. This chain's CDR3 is CSVGSNGGGADTQYF.

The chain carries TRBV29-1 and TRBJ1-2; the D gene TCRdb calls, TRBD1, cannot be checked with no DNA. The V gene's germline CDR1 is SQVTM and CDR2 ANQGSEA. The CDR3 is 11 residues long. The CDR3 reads CSASGTGIHFF.

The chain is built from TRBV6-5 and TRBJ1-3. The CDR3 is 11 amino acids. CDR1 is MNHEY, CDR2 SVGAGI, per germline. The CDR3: CASSYGKTIYF.

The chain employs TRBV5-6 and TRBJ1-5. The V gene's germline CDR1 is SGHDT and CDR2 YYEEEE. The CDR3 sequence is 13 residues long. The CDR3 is CASSLTARQPQHF.

CDR3 loop: CASSGDTYEQYF. This chain joins TRBV30 and TRBJ2-7; checking the TCRdb D call of TRBD1 is not possible without DNA. The CDR3 is made up of 12 amino acids. Germline values: CDR1 GTSNPN, CDR2 SVGIG (reference sequence).

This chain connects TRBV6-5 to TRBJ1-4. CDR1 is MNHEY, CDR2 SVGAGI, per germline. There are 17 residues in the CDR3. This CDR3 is CASSSRRRGSTNEKLFF.

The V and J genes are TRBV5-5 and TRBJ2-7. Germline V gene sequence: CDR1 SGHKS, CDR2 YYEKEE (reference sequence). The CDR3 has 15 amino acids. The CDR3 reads CASSLVADFTYEQYF.

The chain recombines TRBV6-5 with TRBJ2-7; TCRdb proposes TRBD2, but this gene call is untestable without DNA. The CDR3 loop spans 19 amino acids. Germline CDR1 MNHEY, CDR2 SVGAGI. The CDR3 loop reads CASSYSVSLAGRGSYEQYF.

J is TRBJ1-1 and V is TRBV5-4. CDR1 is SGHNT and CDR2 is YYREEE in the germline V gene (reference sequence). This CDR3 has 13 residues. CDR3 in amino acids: CASSRRWNTEAFF.

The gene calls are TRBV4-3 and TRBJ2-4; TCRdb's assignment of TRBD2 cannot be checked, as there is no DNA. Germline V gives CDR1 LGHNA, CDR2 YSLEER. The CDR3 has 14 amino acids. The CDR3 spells CASSPGEEASIQYF.

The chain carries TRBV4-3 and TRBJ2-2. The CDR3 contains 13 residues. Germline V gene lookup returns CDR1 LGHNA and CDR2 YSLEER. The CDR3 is CASSQDPGGELFF.

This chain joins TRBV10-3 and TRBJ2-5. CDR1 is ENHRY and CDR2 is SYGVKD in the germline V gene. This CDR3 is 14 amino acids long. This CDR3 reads CAISVSVRQETQYF.

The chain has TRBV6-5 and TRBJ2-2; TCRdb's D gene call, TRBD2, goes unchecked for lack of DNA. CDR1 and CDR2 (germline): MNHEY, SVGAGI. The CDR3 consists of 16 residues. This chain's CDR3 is CASSYGGTSRWGELFF.

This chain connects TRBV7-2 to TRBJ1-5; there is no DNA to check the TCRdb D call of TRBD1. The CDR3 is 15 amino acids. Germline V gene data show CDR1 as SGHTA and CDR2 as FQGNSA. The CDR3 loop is CASSLRWDINQPQHF.

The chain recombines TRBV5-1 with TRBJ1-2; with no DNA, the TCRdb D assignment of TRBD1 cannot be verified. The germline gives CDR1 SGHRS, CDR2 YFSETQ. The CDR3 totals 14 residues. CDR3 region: CASSLGGQNRGYTF.

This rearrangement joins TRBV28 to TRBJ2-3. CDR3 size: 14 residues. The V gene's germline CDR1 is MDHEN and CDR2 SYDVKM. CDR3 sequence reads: CASRYSYSTDTQYF.

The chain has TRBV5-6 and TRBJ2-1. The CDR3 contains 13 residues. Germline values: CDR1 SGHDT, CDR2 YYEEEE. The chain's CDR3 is CASSPGVGDEQFF.

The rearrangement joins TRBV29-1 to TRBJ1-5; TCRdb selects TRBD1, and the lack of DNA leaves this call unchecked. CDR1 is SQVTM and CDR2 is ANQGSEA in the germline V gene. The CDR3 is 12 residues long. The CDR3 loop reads CSVGQGTQPQHF.

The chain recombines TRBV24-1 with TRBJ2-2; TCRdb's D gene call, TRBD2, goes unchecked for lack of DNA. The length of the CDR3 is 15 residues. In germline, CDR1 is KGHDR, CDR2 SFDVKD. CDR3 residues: CATSVASGYTGELFF.

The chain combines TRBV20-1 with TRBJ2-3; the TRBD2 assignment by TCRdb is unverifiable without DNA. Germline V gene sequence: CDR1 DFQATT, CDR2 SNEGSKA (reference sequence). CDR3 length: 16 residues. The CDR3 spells CSAYPKEGGGPDTQYF.

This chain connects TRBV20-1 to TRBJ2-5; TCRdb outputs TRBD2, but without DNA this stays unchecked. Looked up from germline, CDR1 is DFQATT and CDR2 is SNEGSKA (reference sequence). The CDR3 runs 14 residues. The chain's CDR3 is CSAGGQRGIETQYF.

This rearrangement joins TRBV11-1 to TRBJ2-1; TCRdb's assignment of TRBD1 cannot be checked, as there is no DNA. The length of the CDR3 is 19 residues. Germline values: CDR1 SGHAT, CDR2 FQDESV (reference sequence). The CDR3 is CASSSRGDDGVVSYNEQFF.

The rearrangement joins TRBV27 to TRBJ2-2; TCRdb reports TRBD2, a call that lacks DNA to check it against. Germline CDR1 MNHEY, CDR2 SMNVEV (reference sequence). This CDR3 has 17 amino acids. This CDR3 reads CASSLSRTSSGTGELFF.

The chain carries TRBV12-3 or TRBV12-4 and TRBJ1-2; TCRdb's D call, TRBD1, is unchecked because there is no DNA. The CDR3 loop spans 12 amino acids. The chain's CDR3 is CASDGGADGYTF.

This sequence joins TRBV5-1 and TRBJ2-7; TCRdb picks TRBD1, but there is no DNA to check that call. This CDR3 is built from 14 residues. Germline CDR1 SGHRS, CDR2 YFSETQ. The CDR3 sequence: CASSFGTGFYEQYF.

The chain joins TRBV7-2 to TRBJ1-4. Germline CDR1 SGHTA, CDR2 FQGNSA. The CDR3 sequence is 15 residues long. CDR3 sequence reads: CASSLEAGEVRKLFF. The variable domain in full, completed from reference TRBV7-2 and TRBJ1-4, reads GAGVSQSPSNKVTEKGKDVELRCDPISGHTALYWYRQSLGQGLEFLIYFQGNSAPDKSGLPSDRFSAERTGGSVSTLTIQRTQQEDSAVYLCASSLEAGEVRKLFFGSGTQLSVL.

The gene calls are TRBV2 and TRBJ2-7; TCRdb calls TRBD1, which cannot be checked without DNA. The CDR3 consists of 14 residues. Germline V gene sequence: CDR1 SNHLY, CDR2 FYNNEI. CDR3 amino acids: CDSTTQGASYEQYF.